This TCR beta chain was captured by sequencing in a study of T-cell reconstitution after alpha-beta-depleted transplantation in children. Study-level findings and limits: The main origin of T-cell counts and diversity one year after transplant was newly produced T cells. The origin of high day-60 TCRbeta diversity in some patients lay in surviving recipient T cells and thymic progenitors. It was reported that alpha-beta T cells came from several hundred expanded graft clones (about two months after transplant).

As it was prepared, the TCRbeta library received unique molecular identifiers. A single record per CDR3 protein comes from TCRdb applying MiXCR to the PCR reads. This sample has approximately 300,000 distinct CDR3 sequences, with roughly 8.2% found just once. This clonotype was counted many times. The antigen is unknown. Trimming removed 5 bases from V and 6 bases from J; junction bases left unmatched: 5. The CDR3 sequence is 13 residues long. The germline V gene encodes CDR1 SGHTA and CDR2 FQGNSA. The V and J genes are TRBV7-2 and TRBJ1-1, with 8 bases matching TRBD1. The sequenced sample was peripheral blood, obtained 360 days after TCRalphabeta/CD19-depleted stem cell transplant. The clonotype originates from a female patient aged 2 to 10 who had a stem cell transplant for Fanconi anemia, so the T cells may come from the graft donor. The DNA of the CDR3 is TGTGCCAGCAGCACCCGGACAGGGCCTGAAGCTTTCTTT. As protein: CASSTRTGPEAFF. The full variable domain, its missing parts supplied by reference TRBV7-2 and TRBJ1-1, is GAGVSQSPSNKVTEKGKDVELRCDPISGHTALYWYRQSLGQGLEFLIYFQGNSAPDKSGLPSDRFSAERTGGSVSTLTIQRTQQEDSAVYLCASSTRTGPEAFFGQGTRLTVV.